Sequencing of this T cell receptor beta chain was carried out in a study of T-cell reconstitution after alpha-beta-depleted transplantation in children. Preparation of the TCRbeta library used unique molecular identifiers. TCRdb re-called the PCR reads with MiXCR, one entry per CDR3 protein. Counted here are 600,000 to 800,000 distinct CDR3 sequences, around 13% occurring once; the ten biggest clones make up 0.79%. In its sample, this clonotype was seen many times. The antigen is not known. Germline V lookup: CDR1 DFQATT, CDR2 SNEGSKA (reference sequence). CDR3 length: 13 amino acids. Study results and limitations: Certain patients had high TCRbeta diversity at day 60, and it came from recipient T cells and thymic progenitors that survived. Counts and diversity of T cells one year after transplant came mostly from newly produced T cells. The study reportedly traced alpha-beta T cells about two months after transplant to several hundred expanded graft clones.

This rearrangement joins TRBV20-1 to TRBJ2-3; TRBD2 is a possible D gene (6 bases). The origin of this receptor is a girl aged 2-10 years with congenital amegakaryocytic thrombocytopenia, due to receive a stem cell transplant. Sequenced here: PBMCs, sampled before TCRalphabeta/CD19-depleted stem cell transplant. CDR3 in DNA: TGCTGCACCGGGACTGGGGCCACAGATACGCAGTATTTT. Its translation: CCTGTGATDTQYF.